The 10 T cell receptor beta chains in this list originate from one sample, sequenced in a study of vaccination effects on CD4 cells after COVID-19. Data came from immunoSEQ multiplex PCR; TCRdb stores just in-frame clones and leaves some out. The table lists tens of thousands of clones, around 67% of them singletons. For these TCRs, the target antigens are not known. ViraFEST used viral peptide pools to expand antigen-specific CD4+ T cells before sequencing. It was after around eleven days of culture that CD4+ T cells were isolated. According to the study, vaccine recipients showed no prior SARS-CoV-2 infection and negative nucleocapsid antibodies. This specimen was CD4+ T cells from PBMCs cultured with SARS-CoV-2 spike peptides, taken before COVID-19 vaccination. Source of these receptors: a human donor who received a COVID-19 vaccine.

CDR3 nucleotides: TGTGCCAGCAGCTTGGGACTAGCGGAATTTCCCTACAATGAGCAGTTCTTC. Its translation: CASSLGLAEFPYNEQFF. The rearrangement links TRBV5-8 to TRBJ2-1; 9 bases are a match to TRBD2. Germline-derived CDR1 and CDR2 are SGHTS and YDEGEE. CDR3 length: 17 amino acids. J lost 2 bases, V lost 0 bases, and 6 bases had no gene match.

The J gene is TRBJ2-5, the V gene TRBV5-4; D call uncertain. The CDR3 is 15 amino acids. Trimming took 4 bases from V and 2 from J, leaving 15 bases between them. CDR1 is SGHNT and CDR2 is YYREEE in the germline V gene (reference sequence). The CDR3 DNA follows: TGTGCCAGCAGCATCGGTGTGTCCGTGCAAGAGACCCAGTACTTC. Protein sequence: CASSIGVSVQETQYF.

The V gene is TRBV9, the J gene TRBJ1-2; D remains ambiguous. The CDR3 is 16 residues long. The V gene lost 0 bases and the J gene lost 4 bases, with 16 bases spanning the gap. Germline CDR1 SGDLS, CDR2 YYNGEE. CDR3 loop: CASSVEPLLRGYGYTF. CDR3 in DNA: TGTGCCAGCAGCGTAGAACCGCTGTTACGTGGCTATGGCTACACCTTC.

With regard to this clone: The same CDR3 also results from other DNA sequences found in this sample. This chain uses TRBV30 with TRBJ1-5; unclear D gene. This CDR3 has 13 amino acids. V lost 0 bases, J lost 1 base, and 4 bases lay in between. Germline V lookup: CDR1 GTSNPN, CDR2 SVGIG (reference sequence). CDR3: CAWSVRSNQPQHF. Written as DNA, the CDR3 is TGTGCCTGGAGTGTAAGGAGCAATCAGCCCCAGCATTTT.

The rearrangement links TRBV14 to TRBJ2-1; D remains ambiguous. Trimming shortened V by 4 bases and J by 8 bases, and 9 bases separated the two germline ends. Germline assignment: CDR1 SGHDN and CDR2 FVKESK. The CDR3 totals 12 residues. The CDR3 sequence is CASSRIGDEQFF. CDR3 coding DNA: TGTGCCAGCAGCCGTATTGGGGATGAGCAGTTCTTC.

This clone was detected a few times. CDR3 coding DNA: TGTGCCAGCAGTGAGGAGAGGAGCTCCTACAATGAGCAGTTCTTC. It codes for CASSEERSSYNEQFF. The chain employs TRBV2 and TRBJ2-1; D unresolved. V lost 3 bases to trimming and J lost 0 bases, with 9 bases between them. This CDR3 has 15 residues. Germline CDR1 SNHLY, CDR2 FYNNEI.

The table lists this clone with a count of one. This chain links TRBV6-1 with TRBJ2-2; D may be TRBD2 (6 bases). Per the germline V gene, CDR1 is MNHNS and CDR2 is SASEGT. The CDR3 spans 14 residues. V lost 2 bases to trimming and J lost 7 bases, with 11 bases between them. The CDR3 coding sequence is TGTGCCAGCAGTGAATTCGGGGGAGTCGGGGAGCTGTTTTTT. It yields the protein CASSEFGGVGELFF.

The V gene is TRBV19, the J gene TRBJ1-5; D remains ambiguous. Germline-derived CDR1 and CDR2 are LNHDA and SQIVND (reference sequence). This CDR3 region has 14 residues. Between the trimmed V and J ends, which lost 5 bases and 3 bases, there was a span of 11 bases. In nucleotides, the CDR3 is TGTGCCAGTAGTCCCTACGACACCAATCAGCCCCAGCATTTT. This translates into CASSPYDTNQPQHF.

This clone occurred a few times. The chain couples TRBV9 to TRBJ1-1; tentative D call: TRBD1 (6 bases). Germline lookup yields CDR1 SGDLS and CDR2 YYNGEE. V lost 0 bases to trimming and J lost 4 bases, with 10 bases between them. CDR3 length equals 14 residues. CDR3 sequence: CASSVGRGITEAFF. The CDR3 DNA reads as TGTGCCAGCAGCGTAGGGAGGGGGATCACTGAAGCTTTCTTT.

This clone was counted a few times. V and J are TRBV18 and TRBJ2-1, with D hard to call. This CDR3 is built from 16 residues. V lost 1 base, J lost 0 bases, and 10 bases lay in between. The V gene's germline CDR1 is KGHSH and CDR2 LQKENI. The CDR3 is CASSPQADSSYNEQFF. The DNA of the CDR3 is TGTGCCAGCTCACCACAGGCAGATAGCTCCTACAATGAGCAGTTCTTC. Filled out from reference TRBV18 and TRBJ2-1, the complete variable domain reads NAGVMQNPRHLVRRRGQEARLRCSPMKGHSHVYWYRQLPEEGLKFMVYLQKENIIDESGMPKERFSAEFPKEGPSILRIQQVVRGDSAAYFCASSPQADSSYNEQFFGPGTRLTVL.